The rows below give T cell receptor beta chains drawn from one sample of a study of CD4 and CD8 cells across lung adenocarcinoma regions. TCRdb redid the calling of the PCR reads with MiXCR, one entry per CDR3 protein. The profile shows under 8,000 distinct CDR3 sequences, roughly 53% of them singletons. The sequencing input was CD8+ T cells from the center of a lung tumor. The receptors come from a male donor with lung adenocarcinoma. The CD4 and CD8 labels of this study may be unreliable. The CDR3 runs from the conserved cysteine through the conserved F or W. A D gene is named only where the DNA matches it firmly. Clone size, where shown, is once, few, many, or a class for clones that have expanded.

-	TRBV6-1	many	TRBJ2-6	CASRDSSGANVLTF	TGTGCCAGCAGAGACAGCTCTGGGGCCAACGTCCTGACTTTC
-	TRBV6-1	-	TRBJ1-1	CASSEHQGNTEAFF	TGTGCCAGCAGTGAACATCAGGGGAACACTGAAGCTTTCTTT
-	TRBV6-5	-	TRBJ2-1	CASSSPGTKQFF	TGTGCCAGCAGTTCCCCCGGGACCAAGCAGTTCTTC
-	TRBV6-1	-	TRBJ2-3	CASKEGAADTQYF	TGTGCCAGCAAGGAGGGCGCCGCAGACACGCAGTATTTC
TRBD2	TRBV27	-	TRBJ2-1	CASSARRLAGLNEQFF	TGTGCCAGCAGTGCACGGAGACTAGCGGGACTCAATGAGCAGTTCTTC
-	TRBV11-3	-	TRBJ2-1	CASSVPSDLYNEQFF	TGTGCCAGCAGCGTCCCCTCGGACTTGTACAATGAGCAGTTCTTC
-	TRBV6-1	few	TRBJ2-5	CASSEAREATQYF	TGTGCCAGCAGTGAAGCGCGAGAGGCGACCCAGTACTTC
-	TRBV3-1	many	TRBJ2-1	CASSPGRGNEQFF	TGTGCCAGCAGCCCCGGAAGAGGGAATGAGCAGTTCTTC
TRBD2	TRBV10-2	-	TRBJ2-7	CASSASGGFYEQYF	TGCGCCAGCAGTGCGTCGGGAGGGTTCTACGAGCAGTACTTC
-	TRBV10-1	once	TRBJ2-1	CASSLSRGANNEQFF	TGCGCCAGCAGTTTGTCCAGGGGAGCCAACAATGAGCAGTTCTTC
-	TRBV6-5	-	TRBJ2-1	CASIYREGLYNEQFF	TGTGCCAGCATTTACAGGGAGGGTTTATACAATGAGCAGTTCTTC
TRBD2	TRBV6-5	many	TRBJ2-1	CASSYSSGSLYNEQFF	TGTGCCAGCAGTTACTCCAGCGGGAGCCTCTACAATGAGCAGTTCTTC
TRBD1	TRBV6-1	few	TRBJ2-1	CASSLTGVMNNEQFF	TGTGCCAGCAGCCTCACAGGGGTCATGAACAATGAGCAGTTCTTC
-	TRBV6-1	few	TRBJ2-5	CASSQGGGTQYF	TGTGCCAGCAGTCAGGGGGGCGGGACCCAGTACTTC
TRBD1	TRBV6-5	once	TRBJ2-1	CASSYSLGQVYNEQFF	TGTGCCAGCAGTTACTCCCTTGGACAGGTTTACAATGAGCAGTTCTTC
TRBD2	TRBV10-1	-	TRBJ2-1	CASSEAGGPYNEQFF	TGCGCCAGCAGTGAAGCGGGGGGCCCCTACAATGAGCAGTTCTTC
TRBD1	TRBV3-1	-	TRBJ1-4	CASSQPFGDRPLTNEKLFF	TGTGCCAGCAGCCAACCCTTTGGGGACAGGCCTTTAACTAATGAAAAACTGTTTTTT
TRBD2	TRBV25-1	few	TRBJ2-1	CASSSSGGALGEQFF	TGTGCCAGCAGTTCTAGCGGGGGGGCATTGGGTGAGCAGTTCTTC
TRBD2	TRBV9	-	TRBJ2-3	CASSGLAGKGDTQYF	TGTGCCAGCAGCGGATTAGCGGGGAAAGGGGATACGCAGTATTTT